The following is a TCR beta chain sequence with its context. The sample belongs to a study of T cell clones after liver transplantation. About the research overall: TCRbeta sequencing after a pre-transplant mixed lymphocyte reaction identified graft-donor-reactive clones, later tracked in post-transplant blood. As an antigen-independent comparator, third-party-reactive TCRbeta sequences came from pre-transplant mixed lymphocyte reactions. Three of eight recipients were HCV-positive; others had non-autoimmune, non-viral indications.

Here immunoSEQ multiplex PCR was the method, and the copy in TCRdb shows in-frame clones only, minus some. The sample records about 51,000 clones, around 85% being singletons. V dropped 4 bases and J dropped 5; count of bases not matched to a gene: 4. CDR1 and CDR2 from the germline V gene are MGHRA and YSYEKL. This CDR3 has 15 residues. The origin of this receptor is a human patient who received a liver transplant. These T cells may partly come from the graft donor. The V call is TRBV4-1, the J call TRBJ2-2; 10 nucleotides agree with TRBD2. The starting material was CD8+ T cells from blood, obtained 12 months after liver transplant. As DNA, the CDR3 is TGCGCCAGCAGCCGGCTAGCGGGAGAAACCGGGGAGCTGTTTTTT. It specifies CASSRLAGETGELFF.